The 31 T cell receptor beta chains in this list originate from one sample, sequenced in a study of blood T cell repertoires in COVID-19. TCRdb keeps only in-frame clones here, not all; method: immunoSEQ multiplex PCR. The table shows about 87,000 clones, with about 71% occurring only once. The specimen was peripheral blood. The origin of the receptors is a woman aged 50 to 65 with acute or convalescent COVID-19.

V gene TRBV14 combines with J gene TRBJ1-6; the match to TRBD1 covers 10 bases. Germline V gene data show CDR1 as SGHDN and CDR2 as FVKESK. After removal of 4 bases from V and 6 bases from J, the junction contained 3 bases not matched to a gene. The CDR3 extends over 15 amino acids. The CDR3 region is CASSPTGGLNSPLHF. The CDR3 bases are TGTGCCAGCAGCCCGACAGGGGGCCTTAATTCACCCCTCCACTTT.

The gene calls are TRBV7-9 and TRBJ1-1, with 7 nucleotides matching TRBD1. V trimming: 1 base; J trimming: 6 bases; junction bases outside the gene matches: 14. Germline loops: CDR1 SEHNR, CDR2 FQNEAQ (reference sequence). CDR3 length: 17 residues. The CDR3: CASSLEDRILRGAEAFF. As DNA, the CDR3 is TGTGCCAGCAGCTTAGAGGACAGGATTCTGCGAGGCGCTGAAGCTTTCTTT.

The rearrangement uses TRBV29-1 and TRBJ1-1, with TRBD1 identical over 12 bases. V was clipped by 6 bases and J by 10 bases; unmatched bases: 9. CDR1 and CDR2 (germline): SQVTM, ANQGSEA. The CDR3 runs to 13 residues. In DNA form, the CDR3 reads TGCAGCGTCCAGGGGACAGGGGGCCCGAGAGCTTTCTTT. Translating it yields CSVQGTGGPRAFF. The complete variable domain, with remaining parts taken from reference TRBV29-1 and TRBJ1-1, reads SAVISQKPSRDICQRGTSLTIQCQVDSQVTMMFWYRQQPGQSLTLIATANQGSEATYESGFVIDKFPISRPNLTFSTLTVSNMSPEDSSIYLCSVQGTGGPRAFFGQGTRLTVV.

The J gene is TRBJ1-1, the V gene TRBV6-5; no clear D. This CDR3 is built from 15 residues. V lost 7 bases to trimming and J lost 0 bases, with 15 bases between them. Germline CDR1 is MNHEY and CDR2 is SVGAGI. As DNA, the CDR3 is TGTGCCAGCACCCCCGGAACGAGGGTGAACACTGAAGCTTTCTTT. This sequence encodes CASTPGTRVNTEAFF.

The chain uses TRBV27 and TRBJ2-4; 7 positions match TRBD1. The V segment lost 6 bases and the J segment 3 bases; nucleotides outside the gene matches: 17. The germline gives CDR1 MNHEY, CDR2 SMNVEV (reference sequence). This CDR3 is built from 18 residues. In DNA form, the CDR3 reads TGTGCCAGCAGCGCTCTTACAGGGGCCCCATGGGACAAAAACATTCAGTACTTC. Its translation: CASSALTGAPWDKNIQYF.

The chain combines TRBV20-1 with TRBJ2-7; D perhaps matches TRBD1 (5 bases). Germline CDR1 DFQATT, CDR2 SNEGSKA (reference sequence). The CDR3 totals 15 residues. Trimming left V 3 bases short and J 0 bases short, with 15 bases between. Here the CDR3 DNA reads TGCAGTGCTAGTAGTGGACATACGAGCTCCTACGAGCAGTACTTC. It yields the protein CSASSGHTSSYEQYF.

The genes are TRBV5-6 and TRBJ2-1; tentatively, D is TRBD1 (6 bases). The CDR3 is 15 residues long. The germline gives CDR1 SGHDT, CDR2 YYEEEE. Trimming cost V 1 base and J 4 bases, with 12 bases left between them. CDR3 loop: CASSLNREWYNEQFF. DNA for the CDR3: TGTGCCAGCAGCTTGAACAGGGAATGGTACAATGAGCAGTTCTTC.

With respect to this clone: This sample also contains other DNA sequences that code for the same CDR3. For the CDR3, the DNA is TGCGCCAGCAGCTTGGAAACAGGGTATGGCTACACCTTC. It yields the protein CASSLETGYGYTF. J is TRBJ1-2 and V is TRBV5-1, with TRBD1 as a possible D gene (6 bases). This CDR3 has 13 residues. CDR1 and CDR2 from the germline V gene are SGHRS and YFSETQ. The V and J ends lost 0 bases and 5 bases respectively, with 8 bases between them.

The chain carries TRBV29-1 and TRBJ1-1, with D possibly TRBD1 on 6 matching bases. V was trimmed by 4 bases and J by 6 bases, leaving 6 bases between them. The CDR3 loop spans 10 amino acids. Germline V gives CDR1 SQVTM, CDR2 ANQGSEA. The CDR3 loop reads CSVGQAEAFF. CDR3 bases: TGCAGCGTTGGACAGGCTGAAGCTTTCTTT.

This clone was seen more than once but under ten times. The chain is built from TRBV6-5 and TRBJ1-1; maybe TRBD1 (5 bases). The V and J ends lost 0 bases and 6 bases respectively, with 17 bases between them. The CDR3 sequence is 16 residues long. The germline V gene encodes CDR1 MNHEY and CDR2 SVGAGI. The CDR3 here is CASSYSFTNGAAEAFF. The DNA of the CDR3 is TGTGCCAGCAGTTACTCTTTTACCAATGGGGCCGCTGAAGCTTTCTTT.

The chain has TRBV4-3 and TRBJ2-4, with 9 nucleotides matching TRBD2. The junction had 9 bases not matched to a gene; V was cut back by 3 bases and J by 6 bases. CDR3 size: 16 residues. Germline V gene data show CDR1 as LGHNA and CDR2 as YSLEER. The CDR3 spells CASSHTSAGGTNIQYF. CDR3 coding DNA: TGCGCCAGCAGCCATACCTCGGCGGGGGGGACAAACATTCAGTACTTC.

V and J are TRBV7-9 and TRBJ2-2; a weak D match, TRBD1 (8 bases). This CDR3 has 14 amino acids. From germline, CDR1 is SEHNR and CDR2 FQNEAQ (reference sequence). The V and J ends lost 4 bases and 5 bases respectively, with 11 bases between them. CDR3 residues: CASSSQGGTGELFF. The CDR3, as DNA: TGTGCCAGCAGCTCACAGGGGGGGACCGGGGAGCTGTTTTTT.

The chain employs TRBV27 and TRBJ1-4; D gene ambiguous. V lost 5 bases and J lost 8, with 9 bases in between. The germline V gene has CDR1 MNHEY and CDR2 SMNVEV (reference sequence). The CDR3 consists of 12 residues. CDR3 coding DNA: TGTGCCAGCAGTACTCGGAGGGAAAAACTGTTTTTT. This translates into CASSTRREKLFF.

The chain has TRBV5-1 and TRBJ2-7, with a tentative D call TRBD1 (5 bases). The V gene's germline CDR1 is SGHRS and CDR2 YFSETQ. This CDR3 is 14 amino acids long. V was shortened by 4 bases and J by 7 bases, with 18 bases between the two germline ends. The CDR3 nucleotides are TGCGCCAGCAGCCTCATCCCGGACAAAACGGAGCAGTACTTC. Its translation is CASSLIPDKTEQYF.

The gene calls are TRBV7-2 and TRBJ2-2; 10 bases line up with TRBD1. Germline-derived CDR1 and CDR2 are SGHTA and FQGNSA. The junction had 5 bases not matched to a gene; V was cut back by 5 bases and J by 2 bases. The CDR3 has 16 amino acids. The chain's CDR3 is CASSTGTGVNTGELFF. As DNA, the CDR3 is TGTGCCAGCAGCACCGGGACAGGGGTTAACACCGGGGAGCTGTTTTTT.

This clone was counted a single time. V gene TRBV11-2 combines with J gene TRBJ2-7, with a tentative D call TRBD2 (5 bases). From germline, CDR1 is SGHAT and CDR2 FQNNGV. The CDR3 totals 14 residues. V was shortened by 5 bases and J by 2 bases, with 13 bases between the two germline ends. The CDR3 bases are TGTGCCAGCAGCCCCCCGGGGAATACCTACGAGCAGTACTTC. Its protein is CASSPPGNTYEQYF.

The chain recombines TRBV4-3 with TRBJ2-2; 9 bases line up with TRBD2. This CDR3 comprises 14 residues. Germline trimming cut 1 base from V and 7 bases from J; bases unmatched to any gene: 1. Germline V gives CDR1 LGHNA, CDR2 YSLEER. The CDR3 loop is CASSQGLAVGELFF. The CDR3, as DNA: TGCGCCAGCAGCCAAGGACTAGCGGTCGGGGAGCTGTTTTTT.

The V call is TRBV16, the J call TRBJ1-1; a possible D gene is TRBD1 (5 bases). Trimming cost V 0 bases and J 1 base, with 6 bases left between them. This CDR3 is 14 amino acids long. Germline V CDR1 and CDR2: KGHSY, FQNENV. CDR3 coding DNA: TGTGCCAGCAGCCAATCCCAGGGGAACACTGAAGCTTTCTTT. It codes for CASSQSQGNTEAFF.

The chain links TRBV20-1 to TRBJ2-4; a possible D gene is TRBD1 (5 bases). Germline values: CDR1 DFQATT, CDR2 SNEGSKA (reference sequence). Trimming took off 5 bases at V and 13 bases at J, with 12 bases between the two ends. CDR3 length: 10 residues. CDR3 coding DNA: TGCAGTGCTGGTACAGGTCCGCAGTACTTC. Protein sequence: CSAGTGPQYF.

This clone was seen only a few times. The rearrangement uses TRBV28 and TRBJ1-2; weak D call: TRBD1 (6 bases). V dropped 4 bases and J dropped 0 bases, with 9 bases sitting between them. The CDR3 consists of 14 residues. CDR1 and CDR2 (germline): MDHEN, SYDVKM. The CDR3, as DNA: TGTGCCAGCAGTTCAGGGGTCGCTAACTATGGCTACACCTTC. This codes for CASSSGVANYGYTF.

This clone came up a few times. The V and J genes are TRBV24-1 and TRBJ1-1, with 8 bases that match TRBD1. V was pared by 6 bases and J by 3 bases, with 5 bases of the junction left unmatched. Germline assignment: CDR1 KGHDR and CDR2 SFDVKD. The CDR3 is 14 amino acids. CDR3 sequence: CATSTGGGYTEAFF. CDR3 in DNA: TGTGCCACCAGTACAGGGGGAGGGTACACTGAAGCTTTCTTT.

This chain joins TRBV28 and TRBJ1-5; a possible D gene is TRBD1 (6 bases). The V gene lost 2 bases and the J gene lost 3 bases, with 14 bases spanning the gap. The germline V gene encodes CDR1 MDHEN and CDR2 SYDVKM. This CDR3 is 16 amino acids long. The CDR3 sequence is CASSLPPPGVNQPQHF. As DNA, the CDR3 is TGTGCCAGCAGTTTACCCCCCCCAGGGGTCAATCAGCCCCAGCATTTT.

The chain combines TRBV20-1 with TRBJ1-2; D is possibly TRBD1 (6 bases). The CDR3 sequence is 11 residues long. The germline gives CDR1 DFQATT, CDR2 SNEGSKA (reference sequence). V was cut by 5 bases and J by 4 bases, with 8 bases left in between. The CDR3 loop is CSASDSYGYTF. The CDR3 DNA reads as TGCAGTGCTTCGGACAGCTATGGCTACACCTTC.

This clone was observed a single time. The chain employs TRBV6-5 and TRBJ1-5; TRBD1 is a possible D gene (5 bases). Between the trimmed V and J ends, which lost 2 bases and 3 bases, there was a span of 11 bases. In germline, CDR1 is MNHEY, CDR2 SVGAGI. This CDR3 has 15 residues. In DNA form, the CDR3 reads TGTGCCAGCAGTTACGGCGCGGGGCACAATCAGCCCCAGCATTTT. This codes for CASSYGAGHNQPQHF.

This rearrangement joins TRBV5-1 to TRBJ2-7; weak D call: TRBD1 (5 bases). V lost 0 bases to trimming and J lost 3 bases, with 7 bases between them. The CDR3 is made up of 13 amino acids. CDR1 and CDR2 from the germline V gene are SGHRS and YFSETQ. The CDR3 here is CASSLVQGYEQYF. The CDR3 DNA is TGCGCCAGCAGCTTGGTCCAGGGCTACGAGCAGTACTTC.

About this clone: In the same sample, other DNA sequences code for this CDR3. This chain links TRBV19 with TRBJ1-1, with D unclear. V lost 2 bases and J lost 1, with 5 bases in between. The V gene's germline CDR1 is LNHDA and CDR2 SQIVND (reference sequence). The CDR3 length is 13 residues. In DNA, the CDR3 is TGTGCCAGTAGTATATCAGGGAACACTGAAGCTTTCTTT. Amino acid sequence: CASSISGNTEAFF.

The rearrangement joins TRBV19 to TRBJ1-1; D is undetermined. The CDR3 covers 13 residues. Trimming pared 7 bases from V and 1 base from J, leaving 10 bases between. Per the germline V gene, CDR1 is LNHDA and CDR2 is SQIVND (reference sequence). CDR3 region: CASNPGRNTEAFF. As DNA, the CDR3 is TGTGCCAGTAACCCCGGGAGGAACACTGAAGCTTTCTTT.

This chain joins TRBV11-2 and TRBJ2-7; D is unresolved. The CDR3 contains 14 residues. The V end was cut by 5 bases, the J end by 0 bases, with 11 bases between. CDR1 is SGHAT, CDR2 FQNNGV, per germline. The CDR3 is CASSAYPSSYEQYF. CDR3 nucleotide sequence: TGTGCCAGCAGCGCGTACCCGAGCTCCTACGAGCAGTACTTC.

The rearrangement joins TRBV20-1 to TRBJ2-1; a weak D match, TRBD1 (7 bases). The CDR3 spans 14 residues. Germline V gene data show CDR1 as DFQATT and CDR2 as SNEGSKA (reference sequence). Trimming stripped 3 bases from V and 7 bases from J, with 16 bases between. For the CDR3, the DNA is TGCAGTGCTAGTTTAGAGGGGGCGGGGAATGAGCAGTTCTTC. Translated, it gives CSASLEGAGNEQFF.

The rearrangement joins TRBV12-3 or TRBV12-4 to TRBJ1-1, with D possibly being TRBD1 (5 bases). This CDR3 has 12 residues. V lost 6 bases and J 7 bases, leaving 12 bases between the germline ends. As DNA, the CDR3 is TGTGCCAGCAGCTTTGGGGGGGTTGAAGCTTTCTTT. The encoded protein is CASSFGGVEAFF.

The V and J genes are TRBV18 and TRBJ1-1, with 10 bases aligning to TRBD1. V shed 6 bases, J shed 5 bases, and the junction held 9 bases outside the gene matches. The V gene's germline CDR1 is KGHSH and CDR2 LQKENI. The CDR3 sequence is 15 residues long. As DNA, the CDR3 is TGTGCCAGCTCCCCAATCGAGGACAGGGGGACTGAAGCTTTCTTT. This encodes CASSPIEDRGTEAFF.